What follows are 12 T cell receptor beta chains derived from one specimen sequenced in a study of early T cells in non-severe SARS-CoV-2 infection. Via MiXCR, TCRdb re-called the 5' RACE reads, giving one row per CDR3 protein. The sample includes about 100,000 distinct CDR3 sequences, about 13% seen only once; the top ten take about 2.1%. Source material: whole blood. The receptors stem from an adult who was a healthcare worker with PCR-confirmed SARS-CoV-2 infection or an uninfected control (not recorded which).

A few counts support this clonotype. This chain links TRBV6-6 with TRBJ1-2; D possibly corresponds to TRBD1 (6 bases). V shed 6 bases and J shed 6 bases, with 17 bases lying between them. CDR1 is MNHNY and CDR2 is SVGAGI in the germline V gene (reference sequence). The CDR3 sequence is 14 residues long. The CDR3 DNA follows: TGTGCCAGCAGCGCACAGGGAGTGAGAGATGGCTACACCTTC. Protein sequence: CASSAQGVRDGYTF.

At least ten counts were recorded for this clonotype. This chain connects TRBV28 to TRBJ2-2; tentatively, D is TRBD2 (5 bases). V was shortened by 8 bases and J by 4 bases, with 17 bases between the two germline ends. The length of the CDR3 is 15 residues. Germline V CDR1 and CDR2: MDHEN, SYDVKM. In DNA form, the CDR3 reads TGTGCCAGCCGCCCCCGGGGAGAGCCCACCGGGGAGCTGTTTTTT. Translation: CASRPRGEPTGELFF.

A few counts support this clonotype. The rearrangement uses TRBV28 and TRBJ2-5, with a tentative D call TRBD2 (5 bases). This CDR3 is 13 amino acids long. Trimming removed 7 bases from V and 3 bases from J, with 12 bases in between. Germline V gene sequence: CDR1 MDHEN, CDR2 SYDVKM. The CDR3, as DNA: TGTGCCAGCACCAGAGCGGCCAAAGAGACCCAGTACTTC. Protein: CASTRAAKETQYF.

The gene calls are TRBV5-1 and TRBJ1-2, with 7 bases that match TRBD1. Unmatched junction bases numbered 20, after V lost 1 base and J lost 5 bases. Looked up from germline, CDR1 is SGHRS and CDR2 is YFSETQ. The CDR3 runs to 19 residues. The CDR3 reads CASSLFSLGQPPSFYGYTF. CDR3 coding DNA: TGCGCCAGCAGCTTGTTTTCGTTGGGACAGCCCCCTTCGTTTTATGGCTACACCTTC.

The chain recombines TRBV29-1 with TRBJ2-3; the D is unclear. The CDR3 runs 12 residues. The V gene's germline CDR1 is SQVTM and CDR2 ANQGSEA. The V end lost 5 bases, the J end lost 4 bases, and 10 bases lay between the germline ends. The CDR3 reads CSVHWDADTQYF. In DNA, the CDR3 is TGCAGCGTTCATTGGGATGCAGATACGCAGTATTTT.

This clonotype has a handful of counts. This chain uses TRBV19 with TRBJ2-1; perhaps TRBD2 as D (6 bases). Trimming cost V 3 bases and J 8 bases, with 17 bases left between them. The CDR3 sequence is 15 residues long. The germline V gene encodes CDR1 LNHDA and CDR2 SQIVND (reference sequence). The CDR3 DNA reads TGTGCCAGTAGTATTTTTTTGCGGGGTGGGGATGAGCAGTTCTTC. It codes for CASSIFLRGGDEQFF. The entire variable domain, with the rest obtained from reference TRBV19 and TRBJ2-1, is as follows: DGGITQSPKYLFRKEGQNVTLSCEQNLNHDAMYWYRQDPGQGLRLIYYSQIVNDFQKGDIAEGYSVSREKKESFPLTVTSAQKNPTAFYLCASSIFLRGGDEQFFGPGTRLTVL.

This clonotype has ten or more counts. The chain joins TRBV15 to TRBJ2-5; no reliable D call. The CDR3 totals 13 residues. CDR1 and CDR2 from the germline V gene are LNHNV and YYDKDF (reference sequence). V was clipped by 0 bases and J by 2 bases, with 4 bases between them. The CDR3 sequence: CATSRDRQETQYF. The CDR3 DNA is TGTGCCACCAGCAGAGATCGTCAAGAGACCCAGTACTTC.

This chain connects TRBV28 to TRBJ1-4; possible D gene TRBD1, 5 bases. The CDR3 contains 15 residues. CDR1 and CDR2 from the germline V gene are MDHEN and SYDVKM. With 5 bases removed from V and 2 bases from J, the gap between germline ends came to 12 bases. The CDR3, as DNA: TGTGCCAGCAGTCTGCAGGGTGTCACTAATGAAAAACTGTTTTTT. It codes for CASSLQGVTNEKLFF.

This sequence joins TRBV20-1 and TRBJ1-2; 11 bases are shared with TRBD1. The germline V gene encodes CDR1 DFQATT and CDR2 SNEGSKA (reference sequence). V shed 2 bases, J shed 8 bases, and the junction held 7 bases outside the gene matches. This CDR3 contains 14 residues. This CDR3 is CSARYSGTGGGYTF. The CDR3 DNA reads as TGCAGTGCTAGATACTCCGGGACAGGGGGAGGCTACACCTTC.

There are a few counts of this clonotype. This chain uses TRBV4-2 with TRBJ2-5; 11 bases map to TRBD2. CDR3 size: 16 residues. Germline CDR1 is LGHNA and CDR2 is YNFKEQ. Trimming took 7 bases from V and 5 from J; bases not matched to a gene: 12. CDR3 amino acids: CASTPTSGATAETQYF. The DNA for the CDR3 is TGTGCCAGCACCCCGACTAGCGGGGCCACGGCGGAGACCCAGTACTTC.

The rearrangement links TRBV10-1 to TRBJ1-1; 10 bases fit TRBD1. Looked up from germline, CDR1 is WNHNN and CDR2 is SYGVQD (reference sequence). The CDR3 has 17 residues. V was pared by 2 bases and J by 2 bases, with 8 bases of the junction left unmatched. CDR3 bases: TGCGCCAGCAGTGAGCACGGGACAGGGGAGAGCAACACTGAAGCTTTCTTT. Its protein product is CASSEHGTGESNTEAFF.

In this sample, this clonotype turned up many times. The chain combines TRBV4-1 with TRBJ2-3, with TRBD2 matching 10 bases. Germline CDR1 reads MGHRA; CDR2 reads YSYEKL. The CDR3 sequence is 17 residues long. V lost 1 base to trimming and J lost 2 bases; unmatched junction nucleotides: 6. The chain's CDR3 is CASSQGLLAGPTDTQYF. CDR3 DNA sequence: TGCGCCAGCAGCCAAGGTTTACTAGCGGGGCCCACAGATACGCAGTATTTT.